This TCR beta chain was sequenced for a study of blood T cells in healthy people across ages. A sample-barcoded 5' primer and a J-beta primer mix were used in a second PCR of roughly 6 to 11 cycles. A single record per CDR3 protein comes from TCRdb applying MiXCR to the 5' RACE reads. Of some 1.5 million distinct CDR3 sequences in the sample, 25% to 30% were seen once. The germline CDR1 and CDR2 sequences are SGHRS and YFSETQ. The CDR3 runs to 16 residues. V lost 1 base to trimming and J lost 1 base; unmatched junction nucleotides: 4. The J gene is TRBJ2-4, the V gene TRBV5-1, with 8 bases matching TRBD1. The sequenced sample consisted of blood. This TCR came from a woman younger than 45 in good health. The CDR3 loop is CASSLTTGGAKNIQYF. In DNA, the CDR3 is TGCGCCAGCAGCTTGACTACAGGGGGGGCCAAAAACATTCAGTACTTC.